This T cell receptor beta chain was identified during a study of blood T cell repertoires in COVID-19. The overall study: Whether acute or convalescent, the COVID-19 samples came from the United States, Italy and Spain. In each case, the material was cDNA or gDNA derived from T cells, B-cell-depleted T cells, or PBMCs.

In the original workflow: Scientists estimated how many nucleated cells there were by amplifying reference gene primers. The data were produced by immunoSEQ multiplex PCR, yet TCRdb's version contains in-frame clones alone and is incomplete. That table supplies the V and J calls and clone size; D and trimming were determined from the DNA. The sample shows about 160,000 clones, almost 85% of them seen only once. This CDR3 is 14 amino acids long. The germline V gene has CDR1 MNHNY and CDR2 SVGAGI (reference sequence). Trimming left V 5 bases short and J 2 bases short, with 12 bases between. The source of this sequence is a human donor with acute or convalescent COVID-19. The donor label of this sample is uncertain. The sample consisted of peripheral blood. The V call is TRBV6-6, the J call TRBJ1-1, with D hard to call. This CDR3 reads CASSTRGLNTEAFF. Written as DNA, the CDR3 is TGTGCCAGCAGTACCCGGGGATTAAACACTGAAGCTTTCTTT.